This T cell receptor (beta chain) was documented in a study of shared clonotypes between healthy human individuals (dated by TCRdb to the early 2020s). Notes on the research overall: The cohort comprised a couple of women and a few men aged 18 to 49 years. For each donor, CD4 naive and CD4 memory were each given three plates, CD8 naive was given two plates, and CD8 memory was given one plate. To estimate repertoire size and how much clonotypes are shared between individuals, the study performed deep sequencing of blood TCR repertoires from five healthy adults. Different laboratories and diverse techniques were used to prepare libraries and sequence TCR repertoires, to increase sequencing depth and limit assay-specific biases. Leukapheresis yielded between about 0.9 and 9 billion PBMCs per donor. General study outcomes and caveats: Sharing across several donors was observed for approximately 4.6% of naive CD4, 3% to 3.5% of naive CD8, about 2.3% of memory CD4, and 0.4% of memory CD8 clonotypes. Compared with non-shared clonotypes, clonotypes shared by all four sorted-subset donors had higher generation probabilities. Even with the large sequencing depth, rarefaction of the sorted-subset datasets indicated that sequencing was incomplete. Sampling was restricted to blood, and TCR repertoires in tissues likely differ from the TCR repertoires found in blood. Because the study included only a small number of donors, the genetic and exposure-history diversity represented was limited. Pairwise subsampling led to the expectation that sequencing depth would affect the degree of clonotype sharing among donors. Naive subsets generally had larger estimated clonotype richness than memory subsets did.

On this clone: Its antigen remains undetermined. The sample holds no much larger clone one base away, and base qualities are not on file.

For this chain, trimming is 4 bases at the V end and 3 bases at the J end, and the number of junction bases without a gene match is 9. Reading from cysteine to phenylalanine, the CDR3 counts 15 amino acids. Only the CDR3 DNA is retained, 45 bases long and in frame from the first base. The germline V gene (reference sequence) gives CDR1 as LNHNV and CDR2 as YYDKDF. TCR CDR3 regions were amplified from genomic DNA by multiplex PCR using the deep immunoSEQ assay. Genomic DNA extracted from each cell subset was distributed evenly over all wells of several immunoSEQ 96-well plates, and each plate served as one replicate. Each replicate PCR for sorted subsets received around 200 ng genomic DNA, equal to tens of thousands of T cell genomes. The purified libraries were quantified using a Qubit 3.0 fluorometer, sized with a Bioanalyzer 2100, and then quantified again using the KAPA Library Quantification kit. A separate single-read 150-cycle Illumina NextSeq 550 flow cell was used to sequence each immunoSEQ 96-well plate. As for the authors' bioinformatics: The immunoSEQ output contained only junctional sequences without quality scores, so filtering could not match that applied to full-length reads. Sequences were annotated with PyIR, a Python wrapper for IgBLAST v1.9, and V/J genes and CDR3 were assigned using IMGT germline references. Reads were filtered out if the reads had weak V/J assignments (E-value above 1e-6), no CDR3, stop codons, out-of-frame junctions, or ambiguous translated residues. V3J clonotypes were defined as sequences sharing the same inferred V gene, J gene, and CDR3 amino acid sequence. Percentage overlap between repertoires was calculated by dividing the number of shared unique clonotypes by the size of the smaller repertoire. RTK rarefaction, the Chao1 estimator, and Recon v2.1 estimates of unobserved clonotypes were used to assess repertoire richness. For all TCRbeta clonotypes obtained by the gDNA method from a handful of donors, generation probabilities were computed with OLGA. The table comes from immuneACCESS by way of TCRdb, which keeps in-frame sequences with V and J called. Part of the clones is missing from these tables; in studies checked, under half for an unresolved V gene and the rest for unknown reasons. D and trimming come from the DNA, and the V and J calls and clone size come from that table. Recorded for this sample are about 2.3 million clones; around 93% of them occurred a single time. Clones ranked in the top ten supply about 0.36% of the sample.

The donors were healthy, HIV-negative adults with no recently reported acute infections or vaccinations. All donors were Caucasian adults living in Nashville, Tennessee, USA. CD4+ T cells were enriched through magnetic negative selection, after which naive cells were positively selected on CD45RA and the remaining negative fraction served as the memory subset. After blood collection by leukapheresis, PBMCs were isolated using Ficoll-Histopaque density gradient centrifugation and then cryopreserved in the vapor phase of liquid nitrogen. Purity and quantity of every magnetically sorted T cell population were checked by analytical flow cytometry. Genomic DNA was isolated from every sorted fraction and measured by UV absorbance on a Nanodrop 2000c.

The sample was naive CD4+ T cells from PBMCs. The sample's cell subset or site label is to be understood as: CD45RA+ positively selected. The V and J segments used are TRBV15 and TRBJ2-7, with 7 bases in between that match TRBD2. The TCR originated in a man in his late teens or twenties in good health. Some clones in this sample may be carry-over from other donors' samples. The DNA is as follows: TGTGCCACCAGCACTACCCCGACTAGCAGCTACGAGCAGTACTTC. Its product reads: CATSTTPTSSYEQYF.